What follows is one T cell receptor (beta chain) and its context. No antigen is known for it. The sample belongs to a study of cytomegalovirus exposure and HLA in healthy donors. J was trimmed by 8 bases and V by 5 bases; bases with no gene match: 23. Germline V lookup: CDR1 MNHEY, CDR2 SMNVEV (reference sequence). The CDR3 extends over 18 amino acids. The PCR was carried out with 60 Vbeta primers and 13 Jbeta primers. In the authors' methods: A later analysis counted about 80 million unique TCR beta chains, 10 million to 12 million shared. The method was immunoSEQ multiplex PCR; TCRdb's version includes in-frame clones alone and lacks a portion of them. From that table come the V and J calls and clone size; the DNA was used to work out D and trimming. The table shows around 200,000 clones, with approximately 85% occurring only once. Broader study findings: TCR beta chains associated with HLA were, in a later analysis, more clonally expanded than equally common others. A link between a missense DCLRE1C variant and TCR beta V- and J-gene trimming emerged from a later analysis.

The chain uses TRBV27 and TRBJ1-2; 7 bases map to TRBD1. Sequencing was done on a sample of PBMCs. The TCR was taken from a woman between 45 and 60 years old in good health and CMV-seronegative. The CDR3 DNA is TGTGCCAGCAGTCCACTTATAGCTAACCGGGACAGACAGTACGGCTACACCTTC. Amino acids: CASSPLIANRDRQYGYTF.